These T cell receptor beta chains were read from a single sample in a study of early T cells in non-severe SARS-CoV-2 infection. A single record per CDR3 protein comes from TCRdb applying MiXCR to the 5' RACE reads. The repertoire consists of about 71,000 distinct CDR3 sequences, with roughly 14% occurring once and the leading ten covering roughly 4.3%. The sequences come from whole blood, collected at baseline. These receptors were obtained from an adult who was a healthcare worker with PCR-confirmed SARS-CoV-2 infection or an uninfected control (not recorded which). The CDR3 runs from the conserved cysteine through the conserved F or W. The D gene is left open where the match is weak. Clone size appears in some rows only: once, few, many, or a class for an expanded clone.

-	TRBJ1-5	TRBV6-1	-	TGTGCAGCCGTGAGGGCGAATAGCAATCAGCCCCAGCATTTT	CAAVRANSNQPQHF
few	TRBJ2-1	TRBV6-5	-	TGTGCCAGCAGTTACTCTTCGGGAGAGGGCGATGAGCAGTTCTTC	CASSYSSGEGDEQFF
few	TRBJ1-1	TRBV18	-	TGTGCCAGCTCTGATGGGGGGTACACTGAAGCTTTCTTT	CASSDGGYTEAFF
-	TRBJ2-1	TRBV7-3	TRBD1	TGTGCCAGCAGCTCCCAGGGGGCCAGCTCCTACAATGAGCAGTTCTTC	CASSSQGASSYNEQFF
few	TRBJ2-1	TRBV7-9	TRBD2	TGTGCCAGCAGCCCGCTAGCGGGAGGCCGCTCCTACAATGAGCAGTTCTTC	CASSPLAGGRSYNEQFF
few	TRBJ1-4	TRBV4-2	TRBD1	TGTGCCAGCAGCCAAGTTTACCTAGGACAGGGAAACGAAAAACTGTTTTTT	CASSQVYLGQGNEKLFF
-	TRBJ2-1	TRBV18	-	TGTGCCAGCTCACCGAGCCGGAGGGCCTACAATGAGCAGTTCTTC	CASSPSRRAYNEQFF
-	TRBJ1-6	TRBV6-6	-	TGTGCCAGCAGCTCCCGGCCGAATTCACCCCTCCACTTT	CASSSRPNSPLHF
-	TRBJ2-1	TRBV20-1	-	TGCAGTGCTAGAGAGGGGATATACAATGAGCAGTTCTTC	CSAREGIYNEQFF
-	TRBJ2-7	TRBV2	-	TGTGCCAGCAGTTCGGACACCGAACGAGACTACGAGCAGTACTTC	CASSSDTERDYEQYF
-	TRBJ2-1	TRBV5-1	-	TGCGCCAGCCGGCCCGGGTCCCTAGAGCAGTTCTTC	CASRPGSLEQFF
few	TRBJ2-5	TRBV19	-	TGTGCCAGTAGTATAGACCGGGACCCAAATTGGTTGGAGACCCAGTACTTC	CASSIDRDPNWLETQYF
-	TRBJ1-6	TRBV5-1	-	TGCGCCAGCAGCTTGGCCCCTGGGCCCAATTCACCCCTCCACTTT	CASSLAPGPNSPLHF
few	TRBJ2-7	TRBV28	TRBD2	TGTGCCAGCAGTTTACGGCAGCTAGCGGGAGGTGACAACGAGCAGTACTTC	CASSLRQLAGGDNEQYF
many	TRBJ2-1	TRBV5-6	TRBD2	TGTGCCAGCAGCTCACCGACTAGCGGGATGAATGAGCAGTTCTTC	CASSSPTSGMNEQFF
many	TRBJ1-2	TRBV2	TRBD1	TGTGCCAGCAGCGGACAGGGCTTAGTCAACTATGGCTACACCTTC	CASSGQGLVNYGYTF
few	TRBJ2-1	TRBV7-6	-	TGTGCCAGCAGCTTAGCGGTCTCCTACAATGAGCAGTTCTTC	CASSLAVSYNEQFF
-	TRBJ1-2	TRBV28	TRBD1	TGTGCCAGCAGGGTGACAGGGGGGGACTATGGCTACACCTTC	CASRVTGGDYGYTF
many	TRBJ2-5	TRBV18	-	TGTGCCAGCTCACCACCCTCTGGGTATGGAGGAGAGACCCAGTACTTC	CASSPPSGYGGETQYF
many	TRBJ2-7	TRBV12-3/TRBV12-4	TRBD1	TGTGCCAGCAGCCGGGGACAGGGGATCTACGAGCAGTACTTC	CASSRGQGIYEQYF
-	TRBJ2-7	TRBV27	-	TGTGCCAGCAGTTTATCGGGCGGACAGTACGAGCAGTACTTC	CASSLSGGQYEQYF
-	TRBJ2-3	TRBV5-1	-	TGCGCCAGCATCAATGAGAGGACAGATACGCAGTATTTT	CASINERTDTQYF
-	TRBJ2-7	TRBV7-8	TRBD2	TGTGCCAGCAGCTACGGCAGGACTAGCGAGATCTACGAGCAGTACTTC	CASSYGRTSEIYEQYF
few	TRBJ2-7	TRBV28	-	TGTGCCAGCAGTTTCTCCGAGGAGCCGCCTACCTACGAGCAGTACTTC	CASSFSEEPPTYEQYF
-	TRBJ1-2	TRBV7-2	TRBD1	TGTGCCAGCAGCTTGTCGGGACAGCTATATGGCTACACCTTC	CASSLSGQLYGYTF
-	TRBJ2-7	TRBV9	TRBD2	TGTGCCAGCAGCCCAAGGCGGGAGGTATCCTACGAGCAGTACTTC	CASSPRREVSYEQYF
few	TRBJ2-1	TRBV5-5	-	TGTGCCAGCAGCTTGGATATCATCTCCTACAATGAGCAGTTCTTC	CASSLDIISYNEQFF
many	TRBJ2-7	TRBV28	TRBD2	TGTGCCAGCAGTTTGCATCAAGCGGGAAGCTCCTACGAGCAGTACTTC	CASSLHQAGSSYEQYF
many	TRBJ2-7	TRBV9	-	TGTGCCAGCAGCCCACGGACGGAAAACGCCTACGAGCAGTACTTC	CASSPRTENAYEQYF
many	TRBJ2-3	TRBV7-2	-	TGTGCCAGCAGCTTAGGCGGTCCTAGCACAGATACGCAGTATTTT	CASSLGGPSTDTQYF
few	TRBJ1-4	TRBV30	-	TGTGCCTGGAGTGTAAACCTGGAAAGTCCGTTTTTT	CAWSVNLESPFF
few	TRBJ1-6	TRBV3-1	TRBD1	TGTGCCAGCAGCCAGTGGACAGGGGAGTCACCCCTCCACTTT	CASSQWTGESPLHF
few	TRBJ2-1	TRBV27	-	TGTGCCAGCAGTTTCCCGGACACTCGCAATGAGCAGTTCTTC	CASSFPDTRNEQFF
few	TRBJ1-6	TRBV12-3/TRBV12-4	-	TGTGCCAGCAGTCCCCGACAAAATTCACCCCTCCACTTT	CASSPRQNSPLHF
few	TRBJ1-1	TRBV29-1	-	TGCAGCGTTGAAGATGGGCGTGCCGGGACTGAAGCTTTCTTT	CSVEDGRAGTEAFF
many	TRBJ2-7	TRBV7-8	TRBD2	TGTGCCAGCAGCTTAGATAGCGGGAGGGCCTACGAGCAGTACTTC	CASSLDSGRAYEQYF
many	TRBJ2-6	TRBV6-1	-	TGTGCCAGCAGTATTAGGGGCGCTTCTGGGGCCAACGTCCTGACTTTC	CASSIRGASGANVLTF
few	TRBJ2-7	TRBV2	-	TGTGCCAGCAATGACTTGATGAGTAGCTCCTACGAGCAGTACTTC	CASNDLMSSSYEQYF
few	TRBJ2-3	TRBV20-1	-	TGCAGTGCTAACCCGTCAGATACGCAGTATTTT	CSANPSDTQYF
-	TRBJ2-7	TRBV20-1	TRBD2	TGCAGTGCTCCCCGGGGGGGGACCTACGAGCAGTACTTC	CSAPRGGTYEQYF
-	TRBJ2-2	TRBV7-2	-	TGTGCCAGCAGGCGGGACCTCTCCGACGGGGAGCTGTTTTTT	CASRRDLSDGELFF
-	TRBJ2-2	TRBV9	-	TGTGCCAGCAGCGTAGGGCTACACACCGGGGAGCTGTTTTTT	CASSVGLHTGELFF
-	TRBJ1-1	TRBV20-1	-	TGCAGTGCTTCCGGGACCCTATTGGGGAACACTGAAGCTTTCTTT	CSASGTLLGNTEAFF
few	TRBJ2-7	TRBV18	-	TGTGCCAGCTCACGCGGGCCTGCCTACGAGCAGTACTTC	CASSRGPAYEQYF
-	TRBJ2-3	TRBV5-1	-	TGCGCCAGCAGCTTGGGGCGACCCACAGATACGCAGTATTTT	CASSLGRPTDTQYF
few	TRBJ2-1	TRBV6-1	TRBD2	TGTGCCAGCAGTGAGGGACTAGCGGGAACCGGTGAGCAGTTCTTC	CASSEGLAGTGEQFF
few	TRBJ1-6	TRBV14	-	TGTGCCAGCAGCTTTGTGGGTGGTTCTTCACCCCTCCACTTT	CASSFVGGSSPLHF
-	TRBJ1-6	TRBV30	-	TGTGCCTGGAGTGTAAACCAAGGACAACCGAATTCACCCCTCCACTTT	CAWSVNQGQPNSPLHF
-	TRBJ1-6	TRBV5-6	TRBD1	TGTGCCAGCAGCTTGGCCCCAGGGGGTTCACCCCTCCACTTT	CASSLAPGGSPLHF
-	TRBJ1-1	TRBV10-3	TRBD1	TGTGCCATCATGCCGGGACAGGGGGTGGCTGAAGCTTTCTTT	CAIMPGQGVAEAFF
many	TRBJ2-5	TRBV7-6	-	TGTGCCAGCAGACTCGGGTCCGGGGCCCAAGAGACCCAGTACTTC	CASRLGSGAQETQYF
-	TRBJ2-1	TRBV9	-	TGTGCCAGCAGCGTCCGGGACGGAATAATCCATGAGCAGTTCTTC	CASSVRDGIIHEQFF
many	TRBJ2-7	TRBV7-9	-	TGTGCCAGCAGCTTAAGAGGGAGTGGGTACGAGCAGTACTTC	CASSLRGSGYEQYF